This is a list of T cell receptor beta chains from one sample in a study of cytotoxic CD8 clonotypes in ibrutinib-treated CLL. Assay: immunoSEQ multiplex PCR; the TCRdb copy retains only in-frame clones and omits some. Here the sample spans around 140,000 clones, around 84% being singletons. This specimen was PBMCs, taken after 36 months of ibrutinib treatment. These receptors came from a human donor with chronic lymphocytic leukemia. Both conserved end residues are part of each CDR3. D genes are given only for firm matches. Not all rows give a size; the values are once, few, many and, for expanded clones, a class.

J gene	clone size	V gene	D gene	CDR3 protein	CDR3 DNA
TRBJ2-7	NA	TRBV7-9	TRBD2	CASSKAGGPYEQYF	TGTGCCAGCAGCAAAGCGGGAGGGCCCTACGAGCAGTACTTC
TRBJ2-5	NA	TRBV29-1	NA	CSVERGAETQYF	TGCAGCGTTGAACGGGGTGCGGAGACCCAGTACTTC
TRBJ2-2	once	TRBV30	NA	CALAGQNTGELFF	TGTGCCCTGGCGGGACAGAACACCGGGGAGCTGTTTTTT
TRBJ2-7	NA	TRBV29-1	TRBD1	CSVSRDRVNYEQYF	TGCAGCGTTTCCCGGGACAGGGTTAATTACGAGCAGTACTTC
TRBJ1-2	NA	TRBV7-9	NA	CASSLDLANYGYTF	TGTGCCAGCAGCTTAGATTTAGCTAACTATGGCTACACCTTC
TRBJ2-7	NA	TRBV29-1	NA	CSVEDPTISYEQYF	TGCAGCGTTGAAGATCCGACTATTTCCTACGAGCAGTACTTC
TRBJ1-1	once	TRBV29-1	NA	CSVEPGSTEAFF	TGCAGCGTTGAACCGGGGAGCACTGAAGCTTTCTTT
TRBJ1-5	few	TRBV18	NA	CASSPHGGYSNQPQHF	TGTGCCAGCTCACCCCATGGGGGTTATAGCAATCAGCCCCAGCATTTT
TRBJ1-2	NA	TRBV2	NA	CASSIHPGSYGYTF	TGTGCCAGCAGTATACATCCAGGGTCCTATGGCTACACCTTC
TRBJ2-1	NA	TRBV12-2	NA	CASRLAPLHEQFF	TGTGCAAGTCGCTTAGCCCCCTTGCATGAGCAGTTCTTC
TRBJ2-1	once	TRBV7-2	TRBD2	CASSLVAGSSYNEQFF	TGTGCCAGCAGCTTAGTAGCGGGAAGCTCCTACAATGAGCAGTTCTTC
TRBJ2-7	NA	TRBV4-1	TRBD1	CASSHGQGRSYEQYF	TGCGCCAGCAGCCACGGACAGGGTCGCTCCTACGAGCAGTACTTC
TRBJ2-1	NA	TRBV10-3	TRBD2	CAIGDRGGYNEQFF	TGTGCCATTGGGGACCGCGGGGGCTACAATGAGCAGTTCTTC
TRBJ1-5	NA	TRBV28	NA	CASSLPDRPPLYSNQPQHF	TGTGCCAGCAGTCTCCCTGACAGGCCCCCTCTTTATAGCAATCAGCCCCAGCATTTT
TRBJ2-7	NA	TRBV11-1	TRBD2	CASSSLGTSGRPYEQYF	TGTGCCAGCAGCTCCCTCGGGACTAGCGGGAGGCCCTACGAGCAGTACTTC
TRBJ1-2	NA	TRBV6-1	NA	CASTNRPAGYGYTF	TGTGCCAGCACCAACCGGCCGGCGGGCTATGGCTACACCTTC
TRBJ2-1	NA	TRBV5-1	NA	CASRARGTTDEQFF	TGCGCCAGCAGGGCGCGAGGGACAACCGATGAGCAGTTCTTC
TRBJ2-3	NA	TRBV5-6	TRBD2	CASSPYSGSTDTQYF	TGTGCCAGCAGCCCTTATAGCGGGAGCACAGATACGCAGTATTTT
TRBJ1-5	few	TRBV18	NA	CASSPWQGYQPQHF	TGTGCCAGCTCACCATGGCAGGGATATCAGCCCCAGCATTTT
TRBJ2-7	NA	TRBV27	TRBD2	CASSLSLAGNYEQYF	TGTGCCAGCAGTTTATCTCTAGCGGGGAACTACGAGCAGTACTTC
TRBJ2-3	NA	TRBV5-4	NA	CASSLAYYTDTQYF	TGTGCCAGCAGCTTGGCCTACTACACAGATACGCAGTATTTT
TRBJ1-1	NA	TRBV5-1	NA	CASSFMVNTEAFF	TGCGCCAGCAGCTTCATGGTGAACACTGAAGCTTTCTTT
TRBJ1-4	NA	TRBV7-9	NA	CASSGQVATKLFF	TGTGCCAGCAGCGGGCAGGTTGCTACAAAACTGTTTTTT
TRBJ1-4	NA	TRBV5-4	NA	CASSLVNNEKLFF	TGTGCCAGCAGCTTGGTGAATAATGAAAAACTGTTTTTT
TRBJ2-7	NA	TRBV18	NA	CASSPGLQGSIYEQYF	TGTGCCAGCTCACCTGGTCTCCAGGGGTCGATCTACGAGCAGTACTTC
TRBJ2-7	NA	TRBV5-1	TRBD1	CASSSGPGTGTKDYEQYF	TGCGCCAGCAGCTCTGGTCCCGGGACAGGGACGAAGGACTACGAGCAGTACTTC
TRBJ2-1	NA	TRBV4-2	TRBD2	CASSQTDTWGGNEQFF	TGTGCCAGCAGCCAGACGGATACTTGGGGGGGTAATGAGCAGTTCTTC
TRBJ2-2	NA	TRBV6-1	NA	CASSGRRVGSTGELFF	TGTGCCAGCAGTGGACGGCGTGTGGGGAGCACCGGGGAGCTGTTTTTT
TRBJ1-1	NA	TRBV6-6	TRBD1	CASSHPQGKSRTEAFF	TGTGCCAGCAGTCACCCACAGGGGAAAAGTCGCACTGAAGCTTTCTTT
TRBJ1-4	NA	TRBV30	NA	CAWSVLQGRLFF	TGTGCCTGGAGTGTACTGCAGGGGCGACTGTTTTTT
TRBJ2-1	NA	TRBV11-2	TRBD2	CASSPNSGRTKGNEQFF	TGTGCCAGCAGCCCCAATAGCGGGAGGACCAAAGGGAATGAGCAGTTCTTC
TRBJ2-3	many	TRBV15	NA	CATSREESRITDTQYF	TGTGCCACCAGCAGAGAGGAATCCCGAATCACAGATACGCAGTATTTT